This T cell receptor (beta chain) was identified in a study of cytomegalovirus exposure and HLA in healthy donors. Primers: 60 Vbeta forward and 13 Jbeta reverse. Sequenced by immunoSEQ multiplex PCR; TCRdb stores in-frame clones only, minus some. The sample records fewer than 150,000 clones, over 50% being singletons. This CDR3 has 12 residues. The germline V gene has CDR1 MDHEN and CDR2 SYDVKM. Trimming stripped 10 bases from V and 3 bases from J, with 13 bases between. The specimen was PBMCs. This sequence originates from a human donor in good health. The chain carries TRBV28 and TRBJ2-7; a weak D match, TRBD1 (6 bases). The chain's CDR3 is CATNRVNYEQYF. Here the CDR3 DNA reads TGTGCCACAAACAGGGTCAACTACGAGCAGTACTTC.